A single sample gave rise to the 20 T cell receptor beta chains below, sequenced in a study of blood T cell repertoires in COVID-19. The protocol was immunoSEQ multiplex PCR, while the TCRdb copy is restricted to in-frame clones and leaves out a portion. The table shows about 80,000 clones, with 85% occurring only once. The sequenced material came from peripheral blood. The receptors originated from a man older than 75 with active or convalescent COVID-19.

This clone showed up just once. The chain has TRBV30 and TRBJ1-6, with TRBD1 identical over 7 bases. The CDR3 has 14 residues. The V and J ends lost 2 bases and 10 bases, in that order; junction bases with no gene match: 8. Germline V gives CDR1 GTSNPN, CDR2 SVGIG (reference sequence). CDR3 DNA sequence: TGTGCCTGGAGTATACTAACAGGGGACTCACCCCTCCACTTT. It yields the protein CAWSILTGDSPLHF.

The rearrangement links TRBV5-1 to TRBJ1-4; 9 positions match TRBD1. J lost 7 bases, V lost 5 bases, and 9 bases had no gene match. Germline V gene sequence: CDR1 SGHRS, CDR2 YFSETQ. The CDR3 extends over 15 amino acids. The CDR3 coding sequence is TGCGCCAGCAGGCCTACAGGGGGCGACCTTGAAAAACTGTTTTTT. It translates to CASRPTGGDLEKLFF.

This clone turned up a few times. The chain couples TRBV3-1 (or the pseudogene TRBV3-2) to TRBJ1-1, with a tentative D call TRBD1 (6 bases). The CDR3 consists of 12 residues. Germline V gene sequence: CDR1 LGHDT, CDR2 YNNKEL (reference sequence). V dropped 2 bases and J dropped 7 bases, with 8 bases sitting between them. The CDR3 loop reads CASSQYRDEAFF. CDR3 DNA sequence: TGTGCCAGCAGCCAATACAGGGATGAAGCTTTCTTT.

This chain connects TRBV6-5 to TRBJ1-2; possibly TRBD1 for D (6 bases). The CDR3 sequence is 11 residues long. V lost 8 bases, J lost 8 bases, and 12 bases lay in between. Germline CDR1 MNHEY, CDR2 SVGAGI. The CDR3 is CASRQGQGYTF. The CDR3 bases are TGTGCCAGCCGCCAGGGGCAGGGCTACACCTTC.

The V gene is TRBV29-1, the J gene TRBJ1-4, with D possibly being TRBD1 (6 bases). Trimming took off 4 bases at V and 7 bases at J, with 16 bases between the two ends. Germline V CDR1 and CDR2: SQVTM, ANQGSEA. CDR3 length: 14 amino acids. CDR3 in DNA: TGCAGCGTTGCTGTTGGGGGGGCAAGTGAAAAACTGTTTTTT. Protein product: CSVAVGGASEKLFF.

J is TRBJ2-2 and V is TRBV11-2; 10 bases map to TRBD1. This CDR3 contains 17 residues. Trimming cost V 3 bases and J 1 base; bases outside gene matches: 5. Germline V lookup: CDR1 SGHAT, CDR2 FQNNGV. The CDR3 spells CASSFLGQGQNTGELFF. The CDR3 DNA reads TGTGCCAGCAGCTTTCTGGGACAGGGGCAGAACACCGGGGAGCTGTTTTTT.

In its sample, this clone was seen once. The chain couples TRBV24-1 to TRBJ2-1; 7 bases map to TRBD2. Germline CDR1 KGHDR, CDR2 SFDVKD. This CDR3 is 14 amino acids long. With 9 bases clipped from V and 1 base from J, the junction kept 5 bases outside the gene matches. CDR3 region: CATARGISYNEQFF. Written as DNA, the CDR3 is TGTGCCACCGCGCGGGGGATATCCTACAATGAGCAGTTCTTC.

The chain carries TRBV2 and TRBJ2-1; 8 nucleotides agree with TRBD1. The germline V gene has CDR1 SNHLY and CDR2 FYNNEI. V was pared by 10 bases and J by 0 bases, with 5 bases of the junction left unmatched. The CDR3 spans 14 residues. The DNA of the CDR3 is TGTGCCACCAACACAGGGGGCTCCTACAATGAGCAGTTCTTC. Translating gives CATNTGGSYNEQFF.

This clone is a singleton in its sample. In nucleotides, the CDR3 is TGTGCCAGCAGCCAACCCGGCGGGTGGTCCTACAATGAGCAGTTCTTC. This gives the protein CASSQPGGWSYNEQFF. This chain links TRBV14 with TRBJ2-1, with D perhaps TRBD2 (5 bases). V lost 2 bases and J lost 1, with 12 bases in between. Germline lookup yields CDR1 SGHDN and CDR2 FVKESK. This CDR3 comprises 16 residues.

The V gene is TRBV2, the J gene TRBJ1-2; 9 nucleotides line up with TRBD1. The germline gives CDR1 SNHLY, CDR2 FYNNEI. The V gene end was trimmed by 8 bases and the J gene end by 8 bases; junction bases not matched to a gene: 6. The CDR3 contains 12 residues. In nucleotides, the CDR3 is TGTGCCAGCGGGGGACAGGGAGAAGGCTACACCTTC. Translated: CASGGQGEGYTF.

The chain carries TRBV7-2 and TRBJ2-1; perhaps TRBD1 as D (6 bases). The CDR3 is 14 residues long. Trimming removed 2 bases from V and 10 bases from J, with 15 bases in between. Germline CDR1 reads SGHTA; CDR2 reads FQGNSA. The CDR3 DNA is TGTGCCAGCAGCTTATGGGACACGGGTTGGGAGCAGTTCTTC. It yields the protein CASSLWDTGWEQFF.

The table lists this clone with a few counts. The chain employs TRBV19 and TRBJ1-5, with D unclear. This CDR3 has 12 residues. Deletions cut 3 bases from V and 7 bases from J, with 7 bases between. CDR1 is LNHDA and CDR2 is SQIVND in the germline V gene (reference sequence). The CDR3 DNA reads TGTGCCAGTAGTATCTCGGGACAGCCCCAGCATTTT. This codes for CASSISGQPQHF. The complete variable domain, with remaining parts taken from reference TRBV19 and TRBJ1-5, reads DGGITQSPKYLFRKEGQNVTLSCEQNLNHDAMYWYRQDPGQGLRLIYYSQIVNDFQKGDIAEGYSVSREKKESFPLTVTSAQKNPTAFYLCASSISGQPQHFGDGTRLSIL.

The CDR3 region has the DNA TGTGCCAGCAGCTTGATCGGGGGGAACACCGGGGAGCTGTTTTTT. Its translation is CASSLIGGNTGELFF. The J gene is TRBJ2-2, the V gene TRBV5-4; weak D call: TRBD2 (6 bases). V shed 1 base and J shed 1 base, with 8 bases lying between them. In germline, CDR1 is SGHNT, CDR2 YYREEE (reference sequence). The CDR3 contains 15 residues.

This clone was observed a single time. The chain is built from TRBV3-1 (or the pseudogene TRBV3-2) and TRBJ1-2, with a possible D match to TRBD1 (5 bases). V lost 11 bases and J lost 2, with 12 bases in between. The CDR3 is 12 amino acids. The germline gives CDR1 LGHDT, CDR2 YNNKEL (reference sequence). In nucleotides, the CDR3 is TGTGCCGCCCAGGGTGCAAACTATGGCTACACCTTC. Its translation: CAAQGANYGYTF.

Here the CDR3 reads CASSLYSGPQHF. The DNA of the CDR3 is TGTGCCAGCAGTCTGTACTCGGGGCCCCAGCATTTT. This chain uses TRBV2 with TRBJ1-5; D gene unclear. The CDR3 length is 12 residues. The germline gives CDR1 SNHLY, CDR2 FYNNEI. Trimming shortened V by 5 bases and J by 9 bases, and 11 bases separated the two germline ends.

The rearrangement joins TRBV28 to TRBJ2-1; 10 bases map to TRBD2. CDR1 is MDHEN and CDR2 is SYDVKM in the germline V gene. With V trimmed by 6 bases and J by 10 bases, 9 bases remained unmatched. The length of the CDR3 is 14 residues. The CDR3: CASRQSGGAREQFF. CDR3 nucleotides: TGTGCCAGCAGACAAAGCGGGGGGGCTAGGGAGCAGTTCTTC.

The chain carries TRBV19 and TRBJ1-2, with TRBD1 matching 7 bases. This CDR3 has 14 residues. The J segment lost 0 bases and the V segment lost 5 bases, leaving 3 bases of the junction unmatched. Germline CDR1 LNHDA, CDR2 SQIVND (reference sequence). CDR3: CASSAQGSNYGYTF. The CDR3 DNA reads TGTGCCAGTAGTGCACAGGGGTCTAACTATGGCTACACCTTC.

The V gene is TRBV6-6, the J gene TRBJ2-1, with D perhaps TRBD2 (7 bases). Germline lookup yields CDR1 MNHNY and CDR2 SVGAGI (reference sequence). The V gene lost 7 bases and the J gene lost 4 bases, with 11 bases spanning the gap. This CDR3 contains 13 residues. The CDR3 DNA follows: TGTGCCAGCAAGGGGGGGACTTACAATGAGCAGTTCTTC. Its translation: CASKGGTYNEQFF.

The rearrangement links TRBV30 to TRBJ1-2; 7 bases line up with TRBD1. The germline V gene has CDR1 GTSNPN and CDR2 SVGIG (reference sequence). The ends lost 4 bases at V and 0 bases at J; junction bases unmatched: 5. The CDR3 sequence is 14 residues long. The CDR3 DNA follows: TGTGCCTGGAAAGGGGGCCTAGCTAACTATGGCTACACCTTC. Protein sequence: CAWKGGLANYGYTF.

The chain couples TRBV3-1 (or the pseudogene TRBV3-2) to TRBJ1-4; D unresolved. Germline CDR1 reads LGHDT; CDR2 reads YNNKEL (reference sequence). V lost 8 bases to trimming and J lost 0 bases, with 10 bases between them. The CDR3 loop spans 14 amino acids. The CDR3 reads CASAVTSTNEKLFF. CDR3 in DNA: TGTGCCAGCGCGGTCACTTCAACTAATGAAAAACTGTTTTTT.